The next 28 T cell receptor beta chains were all read from a single sample in a study of blood T cell repertoires in COVID-19. The method was immunoSEQ multiplex PCR; TCRdb's version includes in-frame clones alone and lacks a portion of them. The sample lists approximately 90,000 clones; roughly 80% were seen once. The specimen was peripheral blood. These TCRs come from an elderly woman with acute or convalescent COVID-19.

The chain combines TRBV29-1 with TRBJ2-5; 7 bases fit TRBD1. Trimming cost V 4 bases and J 4 bases; bases outside gene matches: 9. Germline CDR1 SQVTM, CDR2 ANQGSEA. This CDR3 is built from 14 residues. This chain's CDR3 is CSVAEWDSGETQYF. In DNA, the CDR3 is TGCAGCGTTGCCGAATGGGACAGCGGAGAGACCCAGTACTTC.

The chain is built from TRBV7-2 and TRBJ2-7; D is ambiguous. There are 13 residues in the CDR3. Germline V gene sequence: CDR1 SGHTA, CDR2 FQGNSA. Trimming stripped 0 bases from V and 6 bases from J, with 9 bases between. The CDR3 spells CASSLALRGEQYF. The DNA of the CDR3 is TGTGCCAGCAGCTTAGCGCTACGAGGCGAGCAGTACTTC.

The rearrangement joins TRBV5-1 to TRBJ2-3, with a tentative D call TRBD1 (6 bases). This CDR3 comprises 14 residues. The germline CDR1 and CDR2 sequences are SGHRS and YFSETQ. The V end was cut by 1 base, the J end by 2 bases, with 8 bases between. The CDR3 bases are TGCGCCAGCAGCTTGACAGGGCCCACAGATACGCAGTATTTT. It translates to CASSLTGPTDTQYF.

The genes are TRBV4-1 and TRBJ2-1, with 10 bases lining up with TRBD2. The J segment lost 9 bases and the V segment lost 0 bases, leaving 8 bases of the junction unmatched. The germline V gene encodes CDR1 MGHRA and CDR2 YSYEKL. The CDR3 covers 16 residues. CDR3 region: CASSQEGAGGPGEQFF. For the CDR3, the DNA is TGCGCCAGCAGCCAAGAAGGAGCGGGAGGGCCGGGTGAGCAGTTCTTC.

This chain connects TRBV13 to TRBJ2-1; 13 bases line up with TRBD2. The CDR3 covers 19 residues. V shed 4 bases, J shed 4 bases, and the junction held 13 bases outside the gene matches. Germline V lookup: CDR1 PRHDT, CDR2 FYEKMQ (reference sequence). The CDR3 sequence is CASSSTSGGASRWYNEQFF. DNA of the CDR3: TGTGCCAGCAGCTCCACTAGCGGGGGGGCCAGTCGGTGGTACAATGAGCAGTTCTTC.

This sequence joins TRBV6-1 and TRBJ2-7, with a tentative D call TRBD1 (5 bases). V lost 3 bases to trimming and J lost 2 bases, with 11 bases between them. Germline lookup yields CDR1 MNHNS and CDR2 SASEGT. CDR3 length: 14 amino acids. The CDR3 loop is CASSDGPGTYEQYF. The CDR3 DNA reads as TGTGCCAGCAGTGATGGGCCAGGGACCTACGAGCAGTACTTC.

This clone was seen a few times. J is TRBJ2-1 and V is TRBV4-1; D perhaps matches TRBD2 (6 bases). Trimming pared 3 bases from V and 2 bases from J, leaving 8 bases between. This CDR3 spans 14 amino acids. Per germline, CDR1 MGHRA and CDR2 YSYEKL. The CDR3 region is CASSQRDPYNEQFF. The CDR3 nucleotides are TGCGCCAGCAGCCAGCGGGACCCCTACAATGAGCAGTTCTTC.

This clone was counted only a few times. This sequence joins TRBV4-1 and TRBJ1-2, with D possibly matching TRBD1 (5 bases). V was trimmed by 4 bases and J by 0 bases, leaving 15 bases between them. Germline CDR1 is MGHRA and CDR2 is YSYEKL. The CDR3 length is 16 residues. The CDR3 DNA follows: TGCGCCAGCAGCCCCCAGCCAGCGGGGGCTAACTATGGCTACACCTTC. Translation gives CASSPQPAGANYGYTF.

The V and J genes are TRBV21-1 and TRBJ1-2; the table gives TRBD1 as D, unverified against the DNA. TRBV21-1 is tagged as a pseudogene. This CDR3 has 12 residues. In DNA form, the CDR3 reads TGTGCCAGCAGCATAGGGGGTTATGGCTACACCTTC. It specifies CASSIGGYGYTF.

The V and J genes are TRBV19 and TRBJ2-7; the match to TRBD2 covers 8 bases. CDR3 size: 14 residues. The V and J ends lost 6 bases and 2 bases, in that order; junction bases with no gene match: 6. Germline CDR1 is LNHDA and CDR2 is SQIVND (reference sequence). CDR3 region: CASRTGGPPYEQYF. The DNA for the CDR3 is TGTGCCAGTAGAACGGGAGGGCCTCCCTACGAGCAGTACTTC. Full variable domain (missing parts from reference TRBV19 and TRBJ2-7): DGGITQSPKYLFRKEGQNVTLSCEQNLNHDAMYWYRQDPGQGLRLIYYSQIVNDFQKGDIAEGYSVSREKKESFPLTVTSAQKNPTAFYLCASRTGGPPYEQYFGPGTRLTVT.

V usage is TRBV7-2 and J usage is TRBJ2-3, with TRBD2 identical over 7 bases. This CDR3 comprises 18 residues. J lost 0 bases, V lost 1 base, and 10 bases had no gene match. The germline gives CDR1 SGHTA, CDR2 FQGNSA. The CDR3 sequence is CASSLVGTSEYSTDTQYF. The CDR3 DNA reads as TGTGCCAGCAGCTTAGTGGGAACTAGCGAGTATAGCACAGATACGCAGTATTTT.

This chain joins TRBV18 and TRBJ2-7; tentatively, D is TRBD1 (7 bases). Germline assignment: CDR1 KGHSH and CDR2 LQKENI. The V gene lost 3 bases and the J gene lost 7 bases, with 19 bases spanning the gap. The CDR3 sequence is 15 residues long. The CDR3 loop is CASSPVTGSEGEQYF. The CDR3 DNA reads TGTGCCAGCTCACCCGTGACAGGGTCGGAGGGGGAGCAGTACTTC.

V usage is TRBV2 and J usage is TRBJ1-2, with 9 bases that match TRBD1. V shed 6 bases and J 5 bases; nucleotides not matched to a gene: 1. The CDR3 spans 12 residues. Germline values: CDR1 SNHLY, CDR2 FYNNEI. As DNA, the CDR3 is TGTGCCAGCAGGGGGACAGGGTATGGCTACACCTTC. Translation gives CASRGTGYGYTF.

This clone was detected only once. The chain links TRBV6-6 to TRBJ2-1; tentatively, D is TRBD1 (5 bases). V was trimmed by 6 bases and J by 1 base, leaving 13 bases between them. Germline V gene sequence: CDR1 MNHNY, CDR2 SVGAGI (reference sequence). This CDR3 has 15 amino acids. This chain's CDR3 is CASRETALSYNEQFF. The CDR3 region has the DNA TGTGCCAGCAGGGAGACAGCGCTGTCCTACAATGAGCAGTTCTTC.

The V and J genes are TRBV3-1 (or the pseudogene TRBV3-2) and TRBJ1-3; D is uncertain. From germline, CDR1 is LGHDT and CDR2 YNNKEL (reference sequence). CDR3 length equals 14 residues. V dropped 4 bases and J dropped 0 bases, with 7 bases sitting between them. Written as DNA, the CDR3 is TGTGCCAGCAGCCTACAGAGCTCTGGAAACACCATATATTTT. As protein: CASSLQSSGNTIYF.

The chain employs TRBV5-1 and TRBJ2-3, with 9 bases fitting TRBD2. Germline CDR1 and CDR2: SGHRS and YFSETQ. V shed 1 base and J 5 bases; nucleotides not matched to a gene: 8. CDR3 length equals 16 residues. The CDR3 sequence: CASSLKEAGGGDTQYF. The CDR3 DNA is TGCGCCAGCAGCTTGAAGGAAGCGGGGGGCGGAGATACGCAGTATTTT.

This clone has a single count. The rearrangement joins TRBV5-6 to TRBJ1-3; TRBD1 matches at 7 bases. J gave up 2 bases and V 6 bases, and 8 bases lay outside the gene matches. CDR3 size: 15 residues. Looked up from germline, CDR1 is SGHDT and CDR2 is YYEEEE. The CDR3: CASIRQGSTGNTIYF. CDR3 nucleotide sequence: TGTGCCAGCATCCGACAGGGTTCTACTGGAAACACCATATATTTT.

This chain links TRBV5-1 with TRBJ2-7; 8 nucleotides align to TRBD1. In germline, CDR1 is SGHRS, CDR2 YFSETQ. Trimming cost V 7 bases and J 6 bases; bases outside gene matches: 12. The CDR3 runs 14 residues. The CDR3 DNA sequence: TGCGCCAGCTCCGAGGGACAGGTACCACCCGAGCAGTACTTC. This encodes CASSEGQVPPEQYF.

CDR3 sequence reads: CASSGWGLAYSYEQYF. The CDR3 DNA follows: TGTGCCAGCAGTGGCTGGGGACTAGCTTATTCCTACGAGCAGTACTTC. The chain recombines TRBV25-1 with TRBJ2-7, with 9 bases identical to TRBD2. CDR1 is MGHDK, CDR2 SYGVNS, per germline. The CDR3 length is 16 residues. Trimming took 4 bases from V and 1 from J; bases not matched to a gene: 8.

V and J are TRBV2 and TRBJ2-3; D gene uncertain. CDR3 length equals 14 residues. Germline V gene data show CDR1 as SNHLY and CDR2 as FYNNEI. V gave up 2 bases and J gave up 2 bases, with 8 bases separating them. The CDR3 DNA reads TGTGCCAGCAGTGAATGGCGGTTCACAGATACGCAGTATTTT. Its translation: CASSEWRFTDTQYF.

The gene calls are TRBV5-1 and TRBJ2-7; D remains ambiguous. There are 17 residues in the CDR3. The germline V gene encodes CDR1 SGHRS and CDR2 YFSETQ. V shed 2 bases and J shed 3 bases, with 21 bases lying between them. CDR3 sequence reads: CASSFAQHPGSSYEQYF. The CDR3 DNA reads as TGCGCCAGCAGCTTCGCTCAGCACCCAGGATCAAGCTACGAGCAGTACTTC.

The chain combines TRBV15 with TRBJ1-5; D possibly corresponds to TRBD1 (6 bases). This CDR3 contains 15 residues. Germline assignment: CDR1 LNHNV and CDR2 YYDKDF (reference sequence). Trimming took off 0 bases at V and 0 bases at J, with 6 bases between the two ends. The CDR3 region is CATSREGGSNQPQHF. In DNA, the CDR3 is TGTGCCACCAGCAGAGAAGGGGGTAGCAATCAGCCCCAGCATTTT.

The count of this clone is one. The chain links TRBV6-5 to TRBJ2-3; D call uncertain. V shed 6 bases and J shed 2 bases, with 9 bases lying between them. CDR3 size: 13 residues. Germline V CDR1 and CDR2: MNHEY, SVGAGI. This CDR3 is CASRHVVTDTQYF. DNA for the CDR3: TGTGCCAGCAGACACGTGGTCACAGATACGCAGTATTTT.

CDR3 sequence reads: CASSHRGASGSGETQYF. The CDR3, as DNA: TGTGCCAGCAGCCACAGAGGTGCTAGCGGAAGTGGAGAGACCCAGTACTTC. V gene TRBV7-2 combines with J gene TRBJ2-5; 7 nucleotides match TRBD2. The CDR3 is made up of 17 amino acids. V lost 5 bases, J lost 4 bases, and 16 bases stayed unmatched. Germline CDR1 reads SGHTA; CDR2 reads FQGNSA.

CDR3 bases: TGTGCCAGCAGCCCTTGGACCGGGACAGGGGAAGGAGAGACCCAGTACTTC. Protein product: CASSPWTGTGEGETQYF. The V and J genes are TRBV14 and TRBJ2-5, with 10 bases lining up with TRBD1. Per the germline V gene, CDR1 is SGHDN and CDR2 is FVKESK. The CDR3 is 17 residues long. J gave up 4 bases and V 4 bases, and 12 bases lay outside the gene matches.

The chain recombines TRBV7-6 with TRBJ1-2; TRBD1 matches at 10 bases. Losses at the gene ends were 2 bases for V and 6 bases for J; bases not matched to a gene: 9. CDR3 length equals 16 residues. Germline CDR1 reads SGHVS; CDR2 reads FNYEAQ. Here the CDR3 DNA reads TGTGCCAGCAGCTTATTATCTACGGGACAGGGGAATGGCTACACCTTC. Translation gives CASSLLSTGQGNGYTF.

V and J are TRBV12-3 or TRBV12-4 and TRBJ2-2; no clear D gene. The CDR3 contains 13 residues. V lost 5 bases, J lost 1 base, and 5 bases lay in between. The CDR3 protein is CASSQRNTGELFF. The DNA for the CDR3 is TGTGCCAGCAGTCAGCGGAACACCGGGGAGCTGTTTTTT.

This chain joins TRBV30 and TRBJ2-1; 10 bases match TRBD2. CDR1 and CDR2 (germline): GTSNPN, SVGIG (reference sequence). The CDR3 has 18 residues. The ends lost 0 bases at V and 6 bases at J; junction bases unmatched: 14. CDR3 amino acids: CAWSVGVFLAGDRNEQFF. CDR3 in DNA: TGTGCCTGGAGTGTCGGTGTCTTCCTAGCGGGAGACCGCAATGAGCAGTTCTTC.